The source of this TCR beta chain is a study of blood T cell repertoires in COVID-19. Looking at the study overall: Spain, Italy and the United States supplied samples that represented acute and convalescent COVID-19. In each case, the material was cDNA or gDNA derived from T cells, B-cell-depleted T cells, or PBMCs.

Authors' analysis steps: Quantification of nucleated cells was approximated via reference gene primer amplification. The protocol was immunoSEQ multiplex PCR, while the TCRdb copy is restricted to in-frame clones and leaves out a portion. V, J and clone size are taken as reported in that table, and D and trimming were inferred from the DNA itself. The table shows approximately 60,000 clones, with approximately 84% occurring only once. This CDR3 comprises 15 residues. From germline, CDR1 is SGHRS and CDR2 YFSETQ. The V gene lost 1 base and the J gene lost 0 bases, with 10 bases spanning the gap. The sequenced material came from peripheral blood. The chain joins TRBV5-1 to TRBJ1-1, with D hard to call. The origin of this receptor is an older man with active COVID-19. CDR3 in DNA: TGCGCCAGCAGCTTGAGGCCGGAGCTGAACACTGAAGCTTTCTTT. Its translation is CASSLRPELNTEAFF. Variable domain in full (rest from reference TRBV5-1 and TRBJ1-1): KAGVTQTPRYLIKTRGQQVTLSCSPISGHRSVSWYQQTPGQGLQFLFEYFSETQRNKGNFPGRFSGRQFSNSRSEMNVSTLELGDSALYLCASSLRPELNTEAFFGQGTRLTVV.